The 21 T cell receptor beta chains listed next were all sequenced from one sample in a study of blood T cells in healthy people across ages. A second PCR, run for about 7 to 11 cycles, used a sample-barcoded 5' primer plus a J-beta primer mix. TCRdb passed the 5' RACE reads through MiXCR, listing each CDR3 protein once. There are some 800,000 distinct CDR3 sequences in the sample; 20% to 30% occur only once, and 3% to 4% lies in the top ten. These data also formed part of another study, on T cells of mothers and their children.

The specimen sequenced was blood. The receptor set was obtained from a boy between 10 and 17 years old in good health.

The V call is TRBV29-1, the J call TRBJ2-1, with D perhaps TRBD1 (6 bases). The CDR3 has 12 amino acids. V was shortened by 7 bases and J by 4 bases, with 11 bases between the two germline ends. The germline CDR1 and CDR2 sequences are SQVTM and ANQGSEA. In DNA form, the CDR3 reads TGCAGCGCCCGGACAGCGTACAATGAGCAGTTCTTC. Protein product: CSARTAYNEQFF.

This clonotype was counted between two and nine times. This sequence joins TRBV20-1 and TRBJ1-2, with D possibly TRBD1 on 6 matching bases. Germline V CDR1 and CDR2: DFQATT, SNEGSKA (reference sequence). Trimming cost V 0 bases and J 2 bases, with 10 bases left between them. The CDR3 extends over 14 amino acids. As DNA, the CDR3 is TGCAGTGCTAGAGATAGGACAGAAAACTATGGCTACACCTTC. This translates into CSARDRTENYGYTF.

This chain joins TRBV20-1 and TRBJ2-7; D tentatively reads TRBD1 or TRBD2 (5 bases each). V shed 3 bases and J shed 4 bases, with 13 bases lying between them. CDR1 and CDR2 (germline): DFQATT, SNEGSKA (reference sequence). The CDR3 runs to 13 residues. CDR3 residues: CSARAQGEYEQYF. The CDR3 DNA reads TGCAGTGCTAGGGCTCAGGGAGAGTACGAGCAGTACTTC.

Only a few counts were recorded for this clonotype. V gene TRBV7-9 combines with J gene TRBJ2-5, with TRBD2 matching over 8 bases. V lost 5 bases, J lost 4 bases, and 15 bases stayed unmatched. Germline CDR1 reads SEHNR; CDR2 reads FQNEAQ (reference sequence). There are 17 residues in the CDR3. The CDR3 protein is CASSPFSGGPSGETQYF. The CDR3 DNA sequence: TGTGCCAGCAGCCCATTTTCGGGAGGGCCCTCGGGAGAGACCCAGTACTTC.

This clonotype was observed a few times. This chain joins TRBV28 and TRBJ1-1, with 7 bases matching TRBD1. CDR3 length: 14 residues. CDR1 and CDR2 from the germline V gene are MDHEN and SYDVKM. V trimming: 5 bases; J trimming: 3 bases; junction bases outside the gene matches: 6. This chain's CDR3 is CASSPYRGHTEAFF. The CDR3 DNA is TGTGCCAGCAGTCCCTACAGGGGCCACACTGAAGCTTTCTTT.

This clonotype was seen a single time. This chain joins TRBV7-2 and TRBJ2-7; TRBD2 is a possible D gene (5 bases). The CDR3 runs to 14 residues. V was clipped by 4 bases and J by 2 bases, with 12 bases between them. Germline CDR1 is SGHTA and CDR2 is FQGNSA. Here the CDR3 reads CASSSLGDTYEQYF. CDR3 DNA sequence: TGTGCCAGCAGCTCACTCGGGGATACCTACGAGCAGTACTTC.

The chain carries TRBV27 and TRBJ2-7, with D hard to call. The J call may be mistaken, given a closer DNA end match to TRBJ2-5. The CDR3 loop spans 13 amino acids. Per germline, CDR1 MNHEY and CDR2 SMNVEV (reference sequence). CDR3 sequence reads: CASSLLAGKTQYF. CDR3 sequence (DNA): TGTGCCAGCAGTTTATTGGCAGGAAAGACCCAGTACTTC.

Only a few counts were recorded for this clonotype. The chain combines TRBV27 with TRBJ2-5, with a weak D call TRBD2 (6 bases). Matching the DNA end better, TRBJ2-7 makes the J call doubtful. In germline, CDR1 is MNHEY, CDR2 SMNVEV (reference sequence). This CDR3 comprises 14 residues. Here the CDR3 reads CASMEAGKAYEQYF. DNA for the CDR3: TGTGCCAGCATGGAGGCGGGGAAAGCCTACGAGCAGTACTTC.

This clonotype turned up a few times. This chain uses TRBV10-3 with TRBJ2-7, with unresolved D. The CDR3 length is 11 residues. Looked up from germline, CDR1 is ENHRY and CDR2 is SYGVKD. V dropped 4 bases and J dropped 7 bases, with 8 bases sitting between them. CDR3 nucleotides: TGTGCCATCAGTGTGGCTGGGGAGCAGTACTTC. It encodes CAISVAGEQYF.

In this sample, this clonotype turned up a few times. The chain has TRBV7-2 and TRBJ2-2; D is unclear. From germline, CDR1 is SGHTA and CDR2 FQGNSA. The ends were cut back, 3 bases at V and 7 bases at J, with 9 bases in the middle. The CDR3 covers 13 residues. CDR3 DNA sequence: TGTGCCAGCAGCTTTGCGGTTAGCGGGGAGCTGTTTTTT. It specifies CASSFAVSGELFF. Looking up the rest from reference TRBV7-2 and TRBJ2-2 gives the full variable domain: GAGVSQSPSNKVTEKGKDVELRCDPISGHTALYWYRQSLGQGLEFLIYFQGNSAPDKSGLPSDRFSAERTGGSVSTLTIQRTQQEDSAVYLCASSFAVSGELFFGEGSRLTVL.

The CDR3 region is CASGASSNTGELFF. CDR3 nucleotides: TGTGCCAGTGGCGCGAGCTCGAACACCGGGGAGCTGTTTTTT. This chain uses TRBV6-5 with TRBJ2-2; no definite D call. This CDR3 has 14 amino acids. CDR1 is MNHEY, CDR2 SVGAGI, per germline. Trimming left V 9 bases short and J 0 bases short, with 11 bases between.

This sequence joins TRBV4-3 and TRBJ1-4; unclear D gene. Germline CDR1 reads LGHNA; CDR2 reads YSLEER. V was pared by 6 bases and J by 1 base, with 12 bases between. This CDR3 comprises 15 residues. CDR3 loop: CASRGGLQTNEKLFF. DNA of the CDR3: TGCGCCAGCAGGGGAGGGCTGCAAACTAATGAAAAACTGTTTTTT.

This clonotype was seen a few times. The V call is TRBV7-9, the J call TRBJ2-5; weak D call: TRBD2 (5 bases). Germline V gene sequence: CDR1 SEHNR, CDR2 FQNEAQ (reference sequence). The CDR3 totals 15 residues. The V gene lost 5 bases and the J gene lost 1 base, with 14 bases spanning the gap. The CDR3 loop reads CASSHLEGSQETQYF. The CDR3 nucleotides read TGTGCCAGCAGCCATCTTGAGGGTAGCCAAGAGACCCAGTACTTC.

The chain is built from TRBV7-9 and TRBJ2-1; 8 bases align to TRBD1. The germline V gene encodes CDR1 SEHNR and CDR2 FQNEAQ (reference sequence). V was pared by 6 bases and J by 4 bases, with 14 bases of the junction left unmatched. The CDR3 has 17 residues. The CDR3 loop is CASSQPRGPGVYNEQFF. The CDR3 DNA follows: TGTGCCAGCAGTCAGCCCAGGGGGCCAGGGGTTTACAATGAGCAGTTCTTC. The complete variable domain, with remaining parts taken from reference TRBV7-9 and TRBJ2-1, reads DTGVSQNPRHKITKRGQNVTFRCDPISEHNRLYWYRQTLGQGPEFLTYFQNEAQLEKSRLLSDRFSAERPKGSFSTLEIQRTEQGDSAMYLCASSQPRGPGVYNEQFFGPGTRLTVL.

The V gene is TRBV27, the J gene TRBJ1-5, with a tentative D call TRBD1 (6 bases). The CDR3 covers 16 residues. V lost 0 bases and J lost 3, with 12 bases in between. Germline CDR1 reads MNHEY; CDR2 reads SMNVEV (reference sequence). The DNA of the CDR3 is TGTGCCAGCAGTTTATCGAATGCAGGGGTCAATCAGCCCCAGCATTTT. As protein: CASSLSNAGVNQPQHF.

The chain has TRBV3-1 and TRBJ2-3; 7 bases match TRBD1. This CDR3 has 14 amino acids. The J segment lost 4 bases and the V segment lost 2 bases, leaving 3 bases of the junction unmatched. The germline CDR1 and CDR2 sequences are LGHDT and YNNKEL (reference sequence). The CDR3 sequence is CASSQPGQADTQYF. DNA of the CDR3: TGTGCCAGCAGCCAACCTGGACAGGCAGATACGCAGTATTTT.

The chain employs TRBV7-2 and TRBJ2-2; 7 bases line up with TRBD1. CDR1 is SGHTA, CDR2 FQGNSA, per germline. The CDR3 spans 13 residues. Trimming took 1 base from V and 13 from J; bases not matched to a gene: 6. The CDR3 is CASSLGGQSWLFF. The CDR3 DNA sequence: TGTGCCAGCAGCTTAGGGGGACAGTCGTGGCTGTTTTTT.

The J gene is TRBJ1-2, the V gene TRBV29-1; TRBD1 aligns across 8 bases. V was clipped by 7 bases and J by 1 base; unmatched bases: 8. The CDR3 covers 14 residues. CDR1 is SQVTM, CDR2 ANQGSEA, per germline. The CDR3 nucleotides read TGCAGCGCCGCGGGACAGGAAATTAACTATGGCTACACCTTC. Translation gives CSAAGQEINYGYTF.

This chain connects TRBV5-4 to TRBJ2-3; perhaps TRBD1 as D (6 bases). In germline, CDR1 is SGHNT, CDR2 YYREEE (reference sequence). Deletions cut 9 bases from V and 1 base from J, with 12 bases between. The CDR3 runs 13 residues. DNA for the CDR3: TGTGCCACTACCAAGGGGGGCACAGATACGCAGTATTTT. This sequence encodes CATTKGGTDTQYF.

This clonotype appeared a few times. This chain connects TRBV6-6 to TRBJ2-3; D call uncertain. Germline assignment: CDR1 MNHNY and CDR2 SVGAGI (reference sequence). The V and J ends lost 7 bases and 6 bases respectively, with 14 bases between them. This CDR3 has 13 amino acids. The CDR3 DNA follows: TGTGCCAGCAACCTCGGTACTTCGGATACGCAGTATTTT. Its protein is CASNLGTSDTQYF.

This sequence joins TRBV5-1 and TRBJ2-3, with D possibly TRBD1 on 6 matching bases. Trimming removed 3 bases from V and 6 bases from J, with 20 bases in between. The CDR3 contains 16 residues. Germline V gene lookup returns CDR1 SGHRS and CDR2 YFSETQ. The CDR3 DNA reads TGCGCCAGCAGCTCGGAGGTCGGGACACTAGGGGATACGCAGTATTTT. It encodes CASSSEVGTLGDTQYF.